This T cell receptor beta chain was recovered during a study of T cells after yellow fever vaccination. Notes on the study in general: A secondary response was less intense yet reached its peak sooner, at day 5 versus 15. The presence of abundant clonotypes contaminating from the bulk population was possible in FACS-sorted repertoires. Clonotypes found in both CD4 and CD8 compartments made up a small share.

5'RACE template switching added a universal primer site and UMIs to TCR cDNA. MiXCR was run by TCRdb on the 5' RACE reads, yielding one entry per CDR3 protein. Counted here are a few hundred thousand distinct CDR3 sequences, 8.5% to 10% occurring once; the ten biggest clones make up approximately 18%. V dropped 1 base and J dropped 6; count of bases not matched to a gene: 0. Germline-derived CDR1 and CDR2 are LNHNV and YYDKDF (reference sequence). This CDR3 has 14 residues. This clonotype showed up just a few times. Its antigen is not identified. Here the sequenced sample was PBMCs, taken on the day of the first yellow fever vaccination. The V gene is TRBV15, the J gene TRBJ2-1; 10 bases are a match to TRBD2. The sequence came from a man aged 18 to 30 who received the YFV17D yellow fever vaccine. CDR3 nucleotide sequence: TGTGCCACCAGCAGAGGACTAGCGGGCAATGAGCAGTTCTTC. Translating gives CATSRGLAGNEQFF.